This TCR beta chain was identified in a study of control samples from healthy donors and cancer patients. The table came from immunoSEQ multiplex PCR; TCRdb's copy has only in-frame clones and leaves some out. The sample has more than 10,000 clones, approximately 95% seen once. CDR1 and CDR2 from the germline V gene are SGHRS and YFSETQ. The CDR3 has 15 residues. J gave up 3 bases and V 4 bases, and 10 bases lay outside the gene matches. This sequence originates from a man between 65 and 85 years old with head and neck cancer. The chain combines TRBV5-1 with TRBJ2-7, with 7 bases identical to TRBD1. The sequencing input was PBMCs. Written as DNA, the CDR3 is TGCGCCAGCAGCCTACCGACAGGGTACGGCTACGAGCAGTACTTC. This encodes CASSLPTGYGYEQYF.